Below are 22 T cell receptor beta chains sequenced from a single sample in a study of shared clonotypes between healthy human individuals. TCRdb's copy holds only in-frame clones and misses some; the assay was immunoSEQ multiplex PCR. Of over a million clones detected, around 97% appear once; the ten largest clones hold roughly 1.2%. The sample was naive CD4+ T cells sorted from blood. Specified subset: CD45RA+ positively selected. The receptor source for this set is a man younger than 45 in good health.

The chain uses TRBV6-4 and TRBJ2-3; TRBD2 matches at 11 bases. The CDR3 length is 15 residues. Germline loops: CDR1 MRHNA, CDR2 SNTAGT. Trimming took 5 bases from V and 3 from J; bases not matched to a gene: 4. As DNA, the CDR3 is TGTGCCAGCAGTAGAACTAGCGGGGGAACAGATACGCAGTATTTT. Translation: CASSRTSGGTDTQYF.

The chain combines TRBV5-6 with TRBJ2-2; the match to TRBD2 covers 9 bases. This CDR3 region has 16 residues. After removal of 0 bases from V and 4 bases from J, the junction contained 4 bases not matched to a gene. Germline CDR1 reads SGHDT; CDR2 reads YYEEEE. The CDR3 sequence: CASSLGYSGGTGELFF. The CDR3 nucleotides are TGTGCCAGCAGCTTGGGGTATAGCGGGGGCACCGGGGAGCTGTTTTTT.

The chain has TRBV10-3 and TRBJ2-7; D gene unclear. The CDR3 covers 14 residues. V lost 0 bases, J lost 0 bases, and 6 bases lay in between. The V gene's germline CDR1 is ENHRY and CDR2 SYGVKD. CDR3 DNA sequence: TGTGCCATCAGTGAGTCGGGCACCTCCTACGAGCAGTACTTC. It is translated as CAISESGTSYEQYF.

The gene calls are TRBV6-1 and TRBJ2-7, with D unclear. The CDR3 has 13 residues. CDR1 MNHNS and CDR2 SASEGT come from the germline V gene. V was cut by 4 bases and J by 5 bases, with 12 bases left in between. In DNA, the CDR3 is TGTGCCAGCAGTGTAGTGAGTCCCGACGAGCAGTACTTC. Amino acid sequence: CASSVVSPDEQYF.

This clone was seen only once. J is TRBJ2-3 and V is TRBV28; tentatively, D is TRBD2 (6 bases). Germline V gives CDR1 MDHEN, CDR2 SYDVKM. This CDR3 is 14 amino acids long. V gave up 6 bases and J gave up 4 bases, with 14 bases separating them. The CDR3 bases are TGTGCCAGCAGGAGTGGAGGGTTCCCAGATACGCAGTATTTT. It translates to CASRSGGFPDTQYF.

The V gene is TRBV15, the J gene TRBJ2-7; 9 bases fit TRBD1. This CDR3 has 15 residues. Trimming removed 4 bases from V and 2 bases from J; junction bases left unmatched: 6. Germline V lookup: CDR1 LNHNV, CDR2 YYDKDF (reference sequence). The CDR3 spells CATSISGTGPYEQYF. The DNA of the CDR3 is TGTGCCACCAGCATCTCCGGGACAGGGCCCTACGAGCAGTACTTC.

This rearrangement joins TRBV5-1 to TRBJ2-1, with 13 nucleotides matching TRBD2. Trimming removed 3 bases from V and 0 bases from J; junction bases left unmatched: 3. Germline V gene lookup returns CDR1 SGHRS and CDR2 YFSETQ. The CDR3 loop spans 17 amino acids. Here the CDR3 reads CASSWGLAGHSYNEQFF. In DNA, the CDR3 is TGCGCCAGCAGCTGGGGACTAGCGGGACACTCCTACAATGAGCAGTTCTTC.

The CDR3 nucleotides read TGTGCCAGCTCACCGGGACTAGCGGGAGCAAGCGAGCAGTACTTC. This codes for CASSPGLAGASEQYF. This rearrangement joins TRBV18 to TRBJ2-7; 14 positions agree with TRBD2. Germline V gives CDR1 KGHSH, CDR2 LQKENI. CDR3 length: 15 residues. V was clipped by 3 bases and J by 6 bases; unmatched bases: 4.

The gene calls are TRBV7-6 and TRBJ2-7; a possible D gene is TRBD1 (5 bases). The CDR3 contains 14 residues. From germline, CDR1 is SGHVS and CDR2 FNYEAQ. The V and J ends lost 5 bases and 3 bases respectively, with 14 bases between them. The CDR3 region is CASSTRTPHYEQYF. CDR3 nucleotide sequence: TGTGCCAGCAGCACAAGGACACCACACTACGAGCAGTACTTC.

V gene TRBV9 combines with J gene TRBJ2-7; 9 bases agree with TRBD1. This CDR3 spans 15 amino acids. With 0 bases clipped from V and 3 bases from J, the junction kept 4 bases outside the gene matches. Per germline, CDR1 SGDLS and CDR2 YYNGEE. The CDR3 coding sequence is TGTGCCAGCAGCGTAGCGACAGGGGGTGTCTACGAGCAGTACTTC. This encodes CASSVATGGVYEQYF.

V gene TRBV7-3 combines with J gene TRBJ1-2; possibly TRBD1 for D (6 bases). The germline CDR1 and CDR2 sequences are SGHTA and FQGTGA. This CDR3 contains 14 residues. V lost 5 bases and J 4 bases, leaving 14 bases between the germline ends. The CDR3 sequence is CASSPQGIGYGYTF. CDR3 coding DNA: TGTGCCAGCAGCCCGCAGGGGATCGGCTATGGCTACACCTTC.

The CDR3 here is CASLSGVNSGNTIYF. CDR3 coding DNA: TGTGCCAGCCTTAGCGGGGTGAACTCTGGAAACACCATATATTTT. The chain carries TRBV28 and TRBJ1-3, with D uncertain. With 8 bases removed from V and 0 bases from J, the gap between germline ends came to 14 bases. The CDR3 extends over 15 amino acids. The germline gives CDR1 MDHEN, CDR2 SYDVKM.

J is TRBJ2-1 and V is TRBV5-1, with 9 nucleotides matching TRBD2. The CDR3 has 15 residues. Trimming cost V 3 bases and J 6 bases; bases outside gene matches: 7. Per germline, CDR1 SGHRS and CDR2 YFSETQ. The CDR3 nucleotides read TGCGCCAGCAGCTCAATAGCGGGAGTCGGCAATGAGCAGTTCTTC. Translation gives CASSSIAGVGNEQFF.

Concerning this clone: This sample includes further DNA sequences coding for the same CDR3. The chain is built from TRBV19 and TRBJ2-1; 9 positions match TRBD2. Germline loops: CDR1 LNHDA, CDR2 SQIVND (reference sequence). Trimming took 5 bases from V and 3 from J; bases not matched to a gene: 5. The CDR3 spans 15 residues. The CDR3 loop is CASSGLAGNYNEQFF. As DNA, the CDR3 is TGTGCCAGTAGTGGCCTAGCGGGGAACTACAATGAGCAGTTCTTC.

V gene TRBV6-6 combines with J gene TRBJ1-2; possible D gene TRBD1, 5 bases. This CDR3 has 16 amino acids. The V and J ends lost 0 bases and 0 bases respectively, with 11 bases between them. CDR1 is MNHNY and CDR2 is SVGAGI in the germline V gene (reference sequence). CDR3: CASSYSGRDPNYGYTF. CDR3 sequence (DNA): TGTGCCAGCAGTTACTCGGGCAGGGACCCTAACTATGGCTACACCTTC.

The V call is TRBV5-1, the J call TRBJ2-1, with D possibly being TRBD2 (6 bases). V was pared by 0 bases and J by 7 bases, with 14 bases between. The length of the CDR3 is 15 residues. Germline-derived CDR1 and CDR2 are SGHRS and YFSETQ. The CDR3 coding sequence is TGCGCCAGCAGCTTGGTCGGGGGAACGGGGAATGAGCAGTTCTTC. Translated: CASSLVGGTGNEQFF.

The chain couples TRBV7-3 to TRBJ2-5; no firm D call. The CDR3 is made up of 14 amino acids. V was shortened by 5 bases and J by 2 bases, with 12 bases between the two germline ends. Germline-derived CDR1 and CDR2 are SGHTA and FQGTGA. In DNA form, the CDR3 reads TGTGCCAGCAGCAGTGGGCAACGGCAAGAGACCCAGTACTTC. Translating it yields CASSSGQRQETQYF.

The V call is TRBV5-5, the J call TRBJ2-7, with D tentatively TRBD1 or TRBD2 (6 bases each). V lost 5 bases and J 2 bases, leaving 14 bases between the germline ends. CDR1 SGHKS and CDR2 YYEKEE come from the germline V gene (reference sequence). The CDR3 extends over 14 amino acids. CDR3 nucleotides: TGTGCCAGCAGTCCCGTGAGGGGGGCCTACGAGCAGTACTTC. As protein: CASSPVRGAYEQYF. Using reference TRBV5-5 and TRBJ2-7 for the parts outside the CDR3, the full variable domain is DAGVTQSPTHLIKTRGQQVTLRCSPISGHKSVSWYQQVLGQGPQFIFQYYEKEERGRGNFPDRFSARQFPNYSSELNVNALLLGDSALYLCASSPVRGAYEQYFGPGTRLTVT.

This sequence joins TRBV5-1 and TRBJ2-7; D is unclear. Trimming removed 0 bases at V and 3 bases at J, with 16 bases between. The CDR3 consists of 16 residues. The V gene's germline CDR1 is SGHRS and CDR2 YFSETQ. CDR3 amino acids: CASSLAPGKRNYEQYF. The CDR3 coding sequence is TGCGCCAGCAGCTTGGCTCCAGGCAAGAGGAACTACGAGCAGTACTTC.

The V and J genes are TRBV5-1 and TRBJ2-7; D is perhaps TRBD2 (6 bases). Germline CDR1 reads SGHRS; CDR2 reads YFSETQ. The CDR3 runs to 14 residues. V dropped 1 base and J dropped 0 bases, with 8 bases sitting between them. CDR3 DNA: TGCGCCAGCAGCTTGTCGGGAGACTCCTACGAGCAGTACTTC. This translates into CASSLSGDSYEQYF.

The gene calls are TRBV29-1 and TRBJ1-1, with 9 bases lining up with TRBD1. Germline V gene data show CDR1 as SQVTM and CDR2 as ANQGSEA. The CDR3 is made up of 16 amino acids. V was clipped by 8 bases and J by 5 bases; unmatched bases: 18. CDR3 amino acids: CSLRVAGGQGFTEAFF. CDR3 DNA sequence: TGCAGCTTGAGGGTGGCTGGGGGACAGGGATTTACTGAAGCTTTCTTT.

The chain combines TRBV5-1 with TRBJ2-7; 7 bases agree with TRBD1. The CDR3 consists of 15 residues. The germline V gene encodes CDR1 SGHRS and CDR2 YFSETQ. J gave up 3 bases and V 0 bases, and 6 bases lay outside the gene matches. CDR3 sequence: CASSLDARGFYEQYF. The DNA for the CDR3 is TGCGCCAGCAGCTTGGACGCCAGGGGGTTCTACGAGCAGTACTTC. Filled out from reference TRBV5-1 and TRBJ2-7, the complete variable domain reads KAGVTQTPRYLIKTRGQQVTLSCSPISGHRSVSWYQQTPGQGLQFLFEYFSETQRNKGNFPGRFSGRQFSNSRSEMNVSTLELGDSALYLCASSLDARGFYEQYFGPGTRLTVT.